Listed below are T cell receptor beta chains from one sample, sequenced in a study of blood T cell repertoires in COVID-19. TCRdb keeps only in-frame clones here, not all; method: immunoSEQ multiplex PCR. The table has about 100,000 clones, around 85% seen once. Material for sequencing was peripheral blood. These receptors were taken from a man between 45 and 60 years old with active or convalescent COVID-19. The conserved cysteine and the conserved F or W are not part of the CDR3 here.

v_gene	CDR3aa
TRBV11-1	ASSLLHSSYNEQF
TRBV12-3/TRBV12-4	ATKALAVGEQF
TRBV15	ATSRDLANSNQPQH
TRBV30	AWSASAGEQY
TRBV2	ASSFGQGWGEQF
TRBV4-1	ASSQLGTGADEQF
TRBV13	ASSETSVYEQY
TRBV24-1	ATSDLQAPSGGGVNTGELF
TRBV7-8	ASSLALSGSGEQY
TRBV2	ASSVAGGYYGYT
TRBV6-5	ASIGVLYEQY
TRBV7-6	ASSPRDTGELF
TRBV5-1	ASSGSGTGDEKLF
TRBV5-1	ASSSTGTSGATQY
TRBV24-1	ATSDLSGVYGYT
TRBV9	ASSVGTSGSGELF
TRBV5-4	ASSLKVSGYQETQY
TRBV7-9	ASRPMAASGTNEQF
TRBV24-1	ATSDTTGTGRNEQF
TRBV19	ASSPGSNYEQY
TRBV19	ASSPGQLYNSPLH
TRBV9	ASSAYTGEGYT